What follows are 23 T cell receptor beta chains derived from one specimen sequenced in a study of OX40 agonist ivuxolimab in advanced cancers. Sequenced by immunoSEQ multiplex PCR; TCRdb stores in-frame clones only, minus some. The top ten clones hold 22% of a sample with about 36,000 clones, roughly three quarters of them seen once. The sequences come from CD4+ or CD8+ T cells sorted from blood, collected in a trial of the OX40 agonist ivuxolimab. These receptors were collected from an adult with an advanced solid tumor such as melanoma, head and neck, liver or kidney cancer.

The chain carries TRBV28 and TRBJ1-5, with 10 bases fitting TRBD1. Losses at the gene ends were 6 bases for V and 6 bases for J; bases not matched to a gene: 11. The CDR3 has 16 amino acids. CDR1 MDHEN and CDR2 SYDVKM come from the germline V gene. The CDR3 bases are TGTGCCAGCAGATTGGGGGACAGGGGATTCGGTCAGCCCCAGCATTTT. Its protein is CASRLGDRGFGQPQHF.

Written as DNA, the CDR3 is TGTGCCAGCAGCTTTGGGGGGAGGGCCCGGGAGACCCAGTACTTC. It specifies CASSFGGRARETQYF. This sequence joins TRBV5-6 and TRBJ2-5; TRBD2 aligns across 7 bases. The CDR3 contains 15 residues. The trim removed 2 bases at V and 5 bases at J, leaving 9 bases unmatched. Germline V gene data show CDR1 as SGHDT and CDR2 as YYEEEE.

The chain carries TRBV9 and TRBJ2-3; weak D call: TRBD2 (6 bases). Germline assignment: CDR1 SGDLS and CDR2 YYNGEE. There are 16 residues in the CDR3. Trimming shortened V by 5 bases and J by 0 bases, and 16 bases separated the two germline ends. DNA for the CDR3: TGTGCCAGCAGTCGGAGCGGGTCGTCGAGCACAGATACGCAGTATTTT. Encoded protein: CASSRSGSSSTDTQYF.

The rearrangement links TRBV4-2 to TRBJ2-1; 7 bases are a match to TRBD2. The germline V gene encodes CDR1 LGHNA and CDR2 YNFKEQ. This CDR3 region has 15 residues. The trim removed 4 bases at V and 4 bases at J, leaving 7 bases unmatched. The CDR3 DNA follows: TGTGCCAGCAGCCGAGGGACTACAGGTTACAATGAGCAGTTCTTC. It is translated as CASSRGTTGYNEQFF.

The J gene is TRBJ1-2, the V gene TRBV6-5; D not certain. This CDR3 is 14 amino acids long. CDR1 is MNHEY and CDR2 is SVGAGI in the germline V gene. The germline V and J ends were trimmed by 6 bases and 2 bases, with 13 bases remaining between them. The CDR3 protein is CASSRLVLNYGYTF. The CDR3 DNA reads TGTGCCAGCAGCAGGCTGGTGCTCAACTATGGCTACACCTTC.

This sequence joins TRBV28 and TRBJ1-1; no clear D gene. The CDR3 totals 12 residues. Germline CDR1 MDHEN, CDR2 SYDVKM. Deletions cut 6 bases from V and 11 bases from J, with 16 bases between. In DNA, the CDR3 is TGTGCCAGCAGCGACTTAGGGATGGGGGCTTTCTTT. It encodes CASSDLGMGAFF.

This chain links TRBV7-9 with TRBJ1-4; tentatively, D is TRBD1 (6 bases). V was trimmed by 4 bases and J by 5 bases, leaving 14 bases between them. This CDR3 contains 15 residues. Germline-derived CDR1 and CDR2 are SEHNR and FQNEAQ (reference sequence). CDR3 nucleotide sequence: TGTGCCAGCAGCTCTGGGGGGGCCCCAAATGAAAAACTGTTTTTT. This codes for CASSSGGAPNEKLFF.

J is TRBJ2-1 and V is TRBV6-5; D may match TRBD1 or TRBD2 (5 bases each). The CDR3 spans 13 residues. Germline values: CDR1 MNHEY, CDR2 SVGAGI. V was trimmed by 5 bases and J by 4 bases, leaving 9 bases between them. The CDR3 coding sequence is TGTGCCAGCAGTACGGGGCAATACAATGAGCAGTTCTTC. Translated, it gives CASSTGQYNEQFF.

V and J are TRBV6-6 and TRBJ1-1; TRBD1 is a possible D gene (6 bases). Trimming pared 4 bases from V and 11 bases from J, leaving 17 bases between. The CDR3 has 13 residues. Germline CDR1 reads MNHNY; CDR2 reads SVGAGI (reference sequence). CDR3 in DNA: TGTGCCAGCAGTTCCGGACAGCCCGCTAGGGCTTTCTTT. Translating gives CASSSGQPARAFF.

The chain recombines TRBV28 with TRBJ1-5; tentatively, D is TRBD1 (6 bases). Per the germline V gene, CDR1 is MDHEN and CDR2 is SYDVKM. CDR3 length equals 14 residues. V was shortened by 8 bases and J by 2 bases, with 13 bases between the two germline ends. The CDR3 bases are TGTGCCAGCTGGACAGAGCAGGGCAATCAGCCCCAGCATTTT. Its protein is CASWTEQGNQPQHF. Full variable domain (missing parts from reference TRBV28 and TRBJ1-5): DVKVTQSSRYLVKRTGEKVFLECVQDMDHENMFWYRQDPGLGLRLIYFSYDVKMKEKGDIPEGYSVSREKKERFSLILESASTNQTSMYLCASWTEQGNQPQHFGDGTRLSIL.

The chain is built from TRBV28 and TRBJ1-3; 7 bases fit TRBD1. CDR1 MDHEN and CDR2 SYDVKM come from the germline V gene. CDR3 length: 14 residues. V lost 8 bases, J lost 0 bases, and 4 bases stayed unmatched. For the CDR3, the DNA is TGTGCCAGCCGACAGGGAGGCTCTGGAAACACCATATATTTT. This gives the protein CASRQGGSGNTIYF. Full variable domain (outside the CDR3, taken from reference TRBV28 and TRBJ1-3): DVKVTQSSRYLVKRTGEKVFLECVQDMDHENMFWYRQDPGLGLRLIYFSYDVKMKEKGDIPEGYSVSREKKERFSLILESASTNQTSMYLCASRQGGSGNTIYFGEGSWLTVV.

This chain uses TRBV6-5 with TRBJ2-4; TRBD1 matches at 9 bases. Germline V lookup: CDR1 MNHEY, CDR2 SVGAGI. The CDR3 consists of 13 residues. V was pared by 4 bases and J by 9 bases, with 4 bases of the junction left unmatched. The CDR3, as DNA: TGTGCCAGCAGTTCAACAGGGGGCGGCATTCAGTACTTC. Protein product: CASSSTGGGIQYF.

The sample holds one count of this clone. This sequence joins TRBV7-2 and TRBJ1-2; D perhaps matches TRBD1 (5 bases). V was clipped by 6 bases and J by 6 bases, with 11 bases between them. Germline V CDR1 and CDR2: SGHTA, FQGNSA. There are 12 residues in the CDR3. The CDR3 spells CASSRRQHGYTF. The DNA for the CDR3 is TGTGCCAGCAGTAGACGACAGCATGGCTACACCTTC.

The chain joins TRBV5-6 to TRBJ2-4; TRBD1 aligns across 8 bases. The CDR3 has 14 amino acids. V lost 3 bases to trimming and J lost 3 bases; unmatched junction nucleotides: 2. Germline CDR1 SGHDT, CDR2 YYEEEE. The chain's CDR3 is CASSWTGHKNIQYF. CDR3 coding DNA: TGTGCCAGCAGCTGGACAGGGCACAAAAACATTCAGTACTTC.

The chain links TRBV7-6 to TRBJ2-7, with 11 bases identical to TRBD2. The CDR3 spans 16 residues. Trimming cost V 1 base and J 2 bases; bases outside gene matches: 4. Germline CDR1 reads SGHVS; CDR2 reads FNYEAQ. CDR3 bases: TGTGCCAGCAGCTTAGACTCACTAGCGGGGGCCTACGAGCAGTACTTC. Translated: CASSLDSLAGAYEQYF.

The chain has TRBV7-2 and TRBJ1-1, with D hard to call. The CDR3 length is 15 residues. Trimming stripped 6 bases from V and 0 bases from J, with 14 bases between. Germline V CDR1 and CDR2: SGHTA, FQGNSA. The CDR3 DNA reads as TGTGCCAGCAGTTACGTAGGAGGGCTGAACACTGAAGCTTTCTTT. As protein: CASSYVGGLNTEAFF.

The chain carries TRBV11-2 and TRBJ1-3; possible D gene TRBD1, 5 bases. The germline CDR1 and CDR2 sequences are SGHAT and FQNNGV. CDR3 length: 16 residues. Trimming shortened V by 6 bases and J by 4 bases, and 19 bases separated the two germline ends. CDR3 sequence reads: CASRSTRQGWGNTIYF. CDR3 bases: TGTGCCAGCAGATCCACCCGGCAGGGCTGGGGAAACACCATATATTTT.

This clone occurred once. The chain employs TRBV6-5 and TRBJ1-1; no clear D. Trimming cost V 6 bases and J 6 bases, with 14 bases left between them. The CDR3 loop spans 13 amino acids. Germline CDR1 MNHEY, CDR2 SVGAGI. The CDR3 reads CASRLDGRAEAFF. DNA of the CDR3: TGTGCCAGCAGATTGGACGGAAGGGCTGAAGCTTTCTTT.

This chain links TRBV4-3 with TRBJ1-2; TRBD1 agrees at 7 bases. V was clipped by 4 bases and J by 6 bases; unmatched bases: 17. This CDR3 contains 17 residues. Germline V gene data show CDR1 as LGHNA and CDR2 as YSLEER. CDR3 coding DNA: TGCGCCAGCAGCCCCAGGGGGAAAGGGCGTTCCGTAGATGGCTACACCTTC. It is translated as CASSPRGKGRSVDGYTF.

J is TRBJ2-4 and V is TRBV30; 10 bases align to TRBD1. The CDR3 is 15 residues long. The germline V gene has CDR1 GTSNPN and CDR2 SVGIG (reference sequence). Trimming took 5 bases from V and 1 from J; bases not matched to a gene: 5. DNA for the CDR3: TGTGCCTGGGCTCTGGACAGGGGGGCCAAAAACATTCAGTACTTC. It codes for CAWALDRGAKNIQYF.

The genes are TRBV6-5 and TRBJ2-2, with 8 bases that match TRBD1. This CDR3 has 13 amino acids. V shed 6 bases and J 5 bases; nucleotides not matched to a gene: 2. Germline lookup yields CDR1 MNHEY and CDR2 SVGAGI. The CDR3: CASRRTGTGELFF. The CDR3 DNA follows: TGTGCCAGCAGAAGGACAGGGACCGGGGAGCTGTTTTTT.

The chain uses TRBV18 and TRBJ1-4; the D is unclear. Trimming pared 3 bases from V and 7 bases from J, leaving 6 bases between. Germline CDR1 KGHSH, CDR2 LQKENI. The CDR3 is 12 residues long. This chain's CDR3 is CASSPSREKLFF. In DNA form, the CDR3 reads TGTGCCAGCTCACCGAGCCGTGAAAAACTGTTTTTT.

This chain connects TRBV11-2 to TRBJ1-3; D not resolved. This CDR3 has 13 amino acids. The V gene lost 5 bases and the J gene lost 4 bases, with 9 bases spanning the gap. The V gene's germline CDR1 is SGHAT and CDR2 FQNNGV. CDR3 in DNA: TGTGCCAGCAGCCTCTCCACCGGAAACACCATATATTTT. Its protein is CASSLSTGNTIYF.